This T cell receptor (beta chain) was observed in a study of T cells after yellow fever vaccination. The CDR3 consists of 15 residues. Trimming took 6 bases from V and 1 from J; bases not matched to a gene: 5. Germline V gene sequence: CDR1 SSHAT, CDR2 FNYEAQ (reference sequence). TCRdb fed the 5' RACE reads into MiXCR, producing one record per CDR3 protein. This table has some 110,000 distinct CDR3 sequences, more than 6.5% appearing once. This clonotype was counted a few times. The genes are TRBV7-7 and TRBJ2-5; 10 nucleotides agree with TRBD2. This receptor was taken from a young man who received the YFV17D yellow fever vaccine. Material: CD4+ T cells sorted from PBMCs, obtained 9 to 10 days after the first yellow fever vaccination. CDR3 protein: CASSFSGGVQETQYF. CDR3 DNA sequence: TGTGCCAGCAGTTTCAGCGGGGGGGTCCAAGAGACCCAGTACTTC.